This T cell receptor beta chain was sequenced in a study of T-cell reconstitution after alpha-beta-depleted transplantation in children. A library of TCRbeta sequences, prepared with unique molecular identifiers, was generated. TCRdb reanalysed the PCR reads using MiXCR and keeps one entry per CDR3 protein. The sample has some 400,000 distinct CDR3 sequences, over 20% seen once. The sequencing here drew on PBMCs from the stem cell graft donor, taken from the stem cell graft. This clonotype originated in a human donor who donated a stem cell graft to a child with acute myeloid leukemia.

This chain's CDR3 is CSVATGLSYEQYF. As DNA, the CDR3 is TGCAGCGTTGCCACAGGGTTATCCTACGAGCAGTACTTC. The V and J genes are TRBV29-1 and TRBJ2-7, with a possible D match to TRBD1 (6 bases). This CDR3 contains 13 residues. Germline CDR1 and CDR2: SQVTM and ANQGSEA. The V and J ends lost 4 bases and 1 base respectively, with 11 bases between them.